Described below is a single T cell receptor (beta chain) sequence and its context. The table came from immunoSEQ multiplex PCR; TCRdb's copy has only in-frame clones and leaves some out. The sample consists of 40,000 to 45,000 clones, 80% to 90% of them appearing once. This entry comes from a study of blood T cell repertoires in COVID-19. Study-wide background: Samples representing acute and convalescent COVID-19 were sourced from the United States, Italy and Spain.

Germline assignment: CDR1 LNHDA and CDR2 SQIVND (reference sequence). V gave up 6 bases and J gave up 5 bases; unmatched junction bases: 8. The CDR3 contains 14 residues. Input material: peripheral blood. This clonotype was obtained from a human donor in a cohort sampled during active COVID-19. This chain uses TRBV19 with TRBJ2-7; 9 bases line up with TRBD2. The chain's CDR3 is CASRNLAGTDEQYF. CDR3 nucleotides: TGTGCCAGTAGGAACCTAGCGGGAACGGACGAGCAGTACTTC.